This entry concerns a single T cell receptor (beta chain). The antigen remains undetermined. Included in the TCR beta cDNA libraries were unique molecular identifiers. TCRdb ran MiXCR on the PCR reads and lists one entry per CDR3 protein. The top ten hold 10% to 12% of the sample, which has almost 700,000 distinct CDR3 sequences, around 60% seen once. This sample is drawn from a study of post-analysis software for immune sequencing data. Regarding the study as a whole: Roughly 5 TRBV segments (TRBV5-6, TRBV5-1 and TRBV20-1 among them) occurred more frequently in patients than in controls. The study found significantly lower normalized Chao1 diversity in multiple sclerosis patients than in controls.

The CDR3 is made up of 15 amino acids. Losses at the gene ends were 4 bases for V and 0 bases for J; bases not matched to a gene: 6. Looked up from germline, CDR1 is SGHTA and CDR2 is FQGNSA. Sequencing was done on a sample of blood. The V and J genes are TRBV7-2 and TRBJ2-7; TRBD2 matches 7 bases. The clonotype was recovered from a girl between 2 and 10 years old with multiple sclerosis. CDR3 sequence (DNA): TGTGCCAGCAGCTCCGGGACTATCAGCTCCTACGAGCAGTACTTC. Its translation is CASSSGTISSYEQYF.